The 5 T cell receptor beta chains reported below all come from one sample, sequenced in a study of blood T cell repertoires in COVID-19. Measured with immunoSEQ multiplex PCR; TCRdb has only the in-frame clones, and not every one. The sample includes about 240,000 clones, approximately 80% of them seen just once. Sequencing input: peripheral blood. The receptor set was obtained from an elderly woman with COVID-19, enrolled during active disease.

This chain links TRBV9 with TRBJ2-1; D might be TRBD1 (6 bases). The CDR3 is made up of 17 amino acids. Germline V gene sequence: CDR1 SGDLS, CDR2 YYNGEE. V lost 0 bases, J lost 6 bases, and 19 bases lay in between. DNA of the CDR3: TGTGCCAGCAGCGTAGCTGGGGGCTCGCCCCAGAGCAATGAGCAGTTCTTC. Translation: CASSVAGGSPQSNEQFF.

The CDR3 region has the DNA TGTGCCAGCAGCTCCCGGACAGGCGACCGTGTCGAGACCCAGTACTTC. Its protein is CASSSRTGDRVETQYF. The chain recombines TRBV5-6 with TRBJ2-5; 7 bases agree with TRBD1. The length of the CDR3 is 16 residues. CDR1 SGHDT and CDR2 YYEEEE come from the germline V gene. J lost 5 bases, V lost 3 bases, and 13 bases had no gene match.

A word on this clone: Other DNA sequences in the same sample also yield this CDR3. V and J are TRBV28 and TRBJ1-4; 9 nucleotides match TRBD1. CDR3 length equals 12 residues. Germline V gives CDR1 MDHEN, CDR2 SYDVKM. The junction had 1 base not matched to a gene; V was cut back by 7 bases and J by 7 bases. The CDR3 nucleotides are TGTGCCAGCACGACAGGGGGTGAAAAACTGTTTTTT. Encoded protein: CASTTGGEKLFF.

The V and J genes are TRBV6-2 or TRBV6-3 and TRBJ1-5; 8 bases match TRBD1. Germline CDR1 is MNHEY and CDR2 is SVGEGT. This CDR3 contains 16 residues. V shed 2 bases and J 6 bases; nucleotides not matched to a gene: 9. The DNA for the CDR3 is TGTGCCAGCAGTTACGCAACAGGACAGGGCGGTCAGCCCCAGCATTTT. Protein sequence: CASSYATGQGGQPQHF.

The V gene is TRBV12-3 or TRBV12-4, the J gene TRBJ2-1, with 7 bases that match TRBD2. This CDR3 has 13 amino acids. J lost 8 bases, V lost 5 bases, and 6 bases had no gene match. CDR3 nucleotides: TGTGCCAGCAGTGGCCTTGGGGGGGATGAGCAGTTCTTC. Translated, it gives CASSGLGGDEQFF.